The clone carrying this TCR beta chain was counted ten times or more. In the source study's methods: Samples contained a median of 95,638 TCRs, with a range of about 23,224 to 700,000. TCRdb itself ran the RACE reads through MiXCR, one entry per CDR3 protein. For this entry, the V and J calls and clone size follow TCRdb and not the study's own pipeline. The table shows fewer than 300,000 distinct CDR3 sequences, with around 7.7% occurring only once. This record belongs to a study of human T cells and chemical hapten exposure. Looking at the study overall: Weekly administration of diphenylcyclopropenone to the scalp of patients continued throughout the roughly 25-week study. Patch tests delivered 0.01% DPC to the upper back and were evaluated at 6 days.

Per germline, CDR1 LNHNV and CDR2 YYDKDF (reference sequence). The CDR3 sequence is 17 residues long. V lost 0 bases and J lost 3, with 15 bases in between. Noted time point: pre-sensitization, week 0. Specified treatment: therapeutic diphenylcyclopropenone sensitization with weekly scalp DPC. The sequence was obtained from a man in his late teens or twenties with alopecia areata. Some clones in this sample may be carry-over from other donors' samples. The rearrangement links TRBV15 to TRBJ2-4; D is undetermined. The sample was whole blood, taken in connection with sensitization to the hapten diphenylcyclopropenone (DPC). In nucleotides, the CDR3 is TGTGCCACCAGCAGAGATCCCCCCCCTTACAGCAAAAACATTCAGTACTTC. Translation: CATSRDPPPYSKNIQYF.